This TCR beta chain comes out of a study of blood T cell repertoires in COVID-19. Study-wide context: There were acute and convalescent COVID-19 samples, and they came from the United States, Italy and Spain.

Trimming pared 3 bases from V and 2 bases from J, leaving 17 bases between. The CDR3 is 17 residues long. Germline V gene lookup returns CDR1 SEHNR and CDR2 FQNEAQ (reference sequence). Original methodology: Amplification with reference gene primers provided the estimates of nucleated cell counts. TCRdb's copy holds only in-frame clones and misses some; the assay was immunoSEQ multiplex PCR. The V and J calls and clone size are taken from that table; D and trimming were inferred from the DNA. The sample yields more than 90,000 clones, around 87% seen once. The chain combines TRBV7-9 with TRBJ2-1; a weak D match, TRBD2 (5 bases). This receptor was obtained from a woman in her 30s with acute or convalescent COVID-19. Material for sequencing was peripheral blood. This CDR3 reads CASSFQASGPPYNEQFF. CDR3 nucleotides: TGTGCCAGCAGCTTCCAGGCGAGCGGTCCCCCCTACAATGAGCAGTTCTTC.